The 8 T cell receptor beta chains below all came from one sample that was sequenced in a study of blood T cell repertoires in COVID-19. The assay was immunoSEQ multiplex PCR, and TCRdb's table has in-frame clones only and misses some. The sample contains some 200,000 clones, 80% to 90% of which appear only once. Sequencing was carried out using PBMCs or T cells enriched from blood (not recorded which). These receptors all stem from a woman aged 18-35 years in a cohort exposed to, infected with or recovered from COVID-19 (not recorded which).

V gene TRBV2 combines with J gene TRBJ2-3; tentative D call: TRBD1 (7 bases). The CDR3 length is 18 residues. Between the trimmed V and J ends, which lost 1 base and 3 bases, there was a span of 20 bases. The germline gives CDR1 SNHLY, CDR2 FYNNEI. CDR3 nucleotides: TGTGCCAGCAGTGAAGAAGGGGCAGGGGGGAAGAGGACAGATACGCAGTATTTT. This encodes CASSEEGAGGKRTDTQYF.

This CDR3 reads CASSQGPRGNTEAFF. CDR3 DNA sequence: TGTGCCAGCAGCCAAGGTCCTCGGGGGAACACTGAAGCTTTCTTT. The chain recombines TRBV14 with TRBJ1-1; D uncertain. Germline V gene sequence: CDR1 SGHDN, CDR2 FVKESK. CDR3 length: 15 residues. The V end was cut by 1 base, the J end by 1 base, with 10 bases between.

For the CDR3, the DNA is TGTGCCAGTAGTTCTTCCGGGACTAGCGGGACTTACGAGCAGTACTTC. Encoded protein: CASSSSGTSGTYEQYF. The gene calls are TRBV19 and TRBJ2-7; TRBD2 agrees at 13 bases. Trimming cost V 5 bases and J 4 bases; bases outside gene matches: 8. The CDR3 loop spans 16 amino acids. Per the germline V gene, CDR1 is LNHDA and CDR2 is SQIVND (reference sequence).

This clone was seen a single time. The rearrangement links TRBV11-2 to TRBJ1-2; no definite D call. V was shortened by 1 base and J by 13 bases, with 10 bases between the two germline ends. Per the germline V gene, CDR1 is SGHAT and CDR2 is FQNNGV. This CDR3 comprises 11 residues. In nucleotides, the CDR3 is TGTGCCAGCAGCTTAGGTGCTACGAGCACCTTC. Amino acids: CASSLGATSTF. The entire variable domain, with the rest obtained from reference TRBV11-2 and TRBJ1-2, is as follows: EAGVAQSPRYKIIEKRQSVAFWCNPISGHATLYWYQQILGQGPKLLIQFQNNGVVDDSQLPKDRFSAERLKGVDSTLKIQPAKLEDSAVYLCASSLGATSTFGSGTRLTVV.

This clone was counted only a few times. The V gene is TRBV4-1, the J gene TRBJ1-4, with no clear D. Germline V gene lookup returns CDR1 MGHRA and CDR2 YSYEKL. Trimming cost V 0 bases and J 2 bases, with 16 bases left between them. CDR3 size: 18 residues. CDR3 protein: CASSQEPPGIATNEKLFF. CDR3 DNA sequence: TGCGCCAGCAGCCAAGAACCCCCGGGGATTGCTACTAATGAAAAACTGTTTTTT.

This clone appeared a few times. V gene TRBV28 combines with J gene TRBJ1-2, with 8 bases lining up with TRBD1. Germline values: CDR1 MDHEN, CDR2 SYDVKM. The CDR3 extends over 17 amino acids. Losses at the gene ends were 3 bases for V and 8 bases for J; bases not matched to a gene: 17. The chain's CDR3 is CASSFPKDRGGEGGYTF. The DNA for the CDR3 is TGTGCCAGCAGTTTCCCCAAAGACAGGGGAGGGGAAGGGGGCTACACCTTC.

V and J are TRBV11-3 and TRBJ1-2, with no clear D. The CDR3 sequence is 13 residues long. With 5 bases removed from V and 7 bases from J, the gap between germline ends came to 14 bases. In germline, CDR1 is SGHNT, CDR2 YENEEA. The CDR3 spells CASSAREGFGYTF. The CDR3 nucleotides are TGTGCCAGCAGCGCGCGTGAGGGTTTTGGCTACACCTTC.

This clone was picked up many times. The chain recombines TRBV19 with TRBJ2-2, with 12 bases lining up with TRBD2. This CDR3 comprises 17 residues. CDR1 is LNHDA and CDR2 is SQIVND in the germline V gene (reference sequence). V dropped 4 bases and J dropped 5; count of bases not matched to a gene: 8. In nucleotides, the CDR3 is TGTGCCAGTAGTAAACTAGCGGGGGGCCTCCTTACCGGGGAGCTGTTTTTT. It yields the protein CASSKLAGGLLTGELFF.